A single sample gave rise to the 27 T cell receptor beta chains below, sequenced in a study of response to subunit inactivated influenza vaccine. TCRdb reprocessed the RT-PCR reads with MiXCR, giving one entry per CDR3 protein. The sample records approximately 520,000 distinct CDR3 sequences, about 25% being singletons. Sequenced here: CD4+ T cells sorted from PBMCs, sampled about 5 days after vaccination. Receptor source: a man aged 50-60 years who received an inactivated influenza vaccine.

This sequence joins TRBV5-1 and TRBJ2-5; perhaps D is TRBD1 or TRBD2 (5 bases each). The CDR3 runs to 15 residues. V was cut by 0 bases and J by 5 bases, with 14 bases left in between. The V gene's germline CDR1 is SGHRS and CDR2 YFSETQ. The CDR3 region has the DNA TGCGCCAGCAGCTTGGTAGGCCAGGGAGCGGAGACCCAGTACTTC. This encodes CASSLVGQGAETQYF.

Only a few counts were recorded for this clonotype. This chain links TRBV12-3 or TRBV12-4 with TRBJ2-7, with D uncertain. This CDR3 region has 14 residues. Deletions cut 6 bases from V and 2 bases from J, with 14 bases between. CDR3: CASRISAVPYEQYF. DNA for the CDR3: TGTGCCAGCAGGATCTCAGCCGTTCCCTACGAGCAGTACTTC.

This clonotype has only a few counts. The rearrangement uses TRBV6-6 and TRBJ2-1, with TRBD1 as a possible D gene (6 bases). Germline loops: CDR1 MNHNY, CDR2 SVGAGI (reference sequence). The ends were cut back, 6 bases at V and 8 bases at J, with 14 bases in the middle. The CDR3 is made up of 13 amino acids. As DNA, the CDR3 is TGTGCCAGCAGACAGGGAAGGTACGATGAGCAGTTCTTC. It translates to CASRQGRYDEQFF.

This clonotype was recorded a few times. The V call is TRBV12-3 or TRBV12-4, the J call TRBJ2-2, with a weak D call TRBD1 (6 bases). Trimming removed 6 bases from V and 6 bases from J, with 14 bases in between. The CDR3 is 14 residues long. Here the CDR3 reads CASRLYRDPGELFF. The CDR3 nucleotides read TGTGCCAGCAGACTATACAGGGACCCCGGGGAGCTGTTTTTT.

This chain links TRBV18 with TRBJ2-1; 7 nucleotides align to TRBD2. Per germline, CDR1 KGHSH and CDR2 LQKENI. This CDR3 is 18 amino acids long. V dropped 0 bases and J dropped 2; count of bases not matched to a gene: 10. As DNA, the CDR3 is TGTGCCAGCTCACCACCGGCTGGCGGGAGTTTCACCTACAATGAGCAGTTCTTC. This translates into CASSPPAGGSFTYNEQFF.

This clonotype was seen only a few times. V usage is TRBV20-1 and J usage is TRBJ2-3; a weak D match, TRBD2 (5 bases). Trimming removed 1 base from V and 0 bases from J, with 11 bases in between. Germline CDR1 is DFQATT and CDR2 is SNEGSKA (reference sequence). The CDR3 length is 15 residues. The CDR3 protein is CSARVAPSSTDTQYF. The CDR3 coding sequence is TGCAGTGCTAGAGTAGCGCCTTCTAGCACAGATACGCAGTATTTT.

This clonotype was observed a handful of times. The V and J genes are TRBV6-2 or TRBV6-3 and TRBJ2-6; D is uncertain. CDR3 length: 16 residues. In germline, CDR1 is MNHEY, CDR2 SVGEGT. Trimming cost V 0 bases and J 0 bases, with 6 bases left between them. CDR3 in amino acids: CASSYSANSGANVLTF. In DNA, the CDR3 is TGTGCCAGCAGTTACTCTGCGAACTCTGGGGCCAACGTCCTGACTTTC.

The chain has TRBV20-1 and TRBJ1-6; 12 bases agree with TRBD1. V was clipped by 1 base and J by 8 bases; unmatched bases: 9. This CDR3 comprises 17 residues. The germline gives CDR1 DFQATT, CDR2 SNEGSKA (reference sequence). The CDR3 DNA follows: TGCAGTGCTAGAGTTCCCCTCGGGACAGGGGGCCATTCACCCCTCCACTTT. This codes for CSARVPLGTGGHSPLHF.

CDR3 sequence reads: CSVRMGTGGEQYF. The CDR3 nucleotides read TGCAGCGTCCGGATGGGGACAGGTGGGGAGCAGTACTTC. The chain uses TRBV29-1 and TRBJ2-7; the match to TRBD1 covers 8 bases. This CDR3 region has 13 residues. The germline CDR1 and CDR2 sequences are SQVTM and ANQGSEA. Trimming took 6 bases from V and 7 from J; bases not matched to a gene: 11.

This clonotype has just a few counts. This chain uses TRBV4-1 with TRBJ1-1, with 7 bases fitting TRBD1. The CDR3 spans 17 residues. Germline assignment: CDR1 MGHRA and CDR2 YSYEKL. V trimming: 5 bases; J trimming: 0 bases; junction bases outside the gene matches: 12. The CDR3 loop is CASSFPLTGLMNTEAFF. The CDR3, as DNA: TGCGCCAGCAGCTTCCCTTTGACAGGGCTCATGAACACTGAAGCTTTCTTT.

This clonotype has more than one count but fewer than ten. The chain has TRBV2 and TRBJ2-3; TRBD2 is a possible D gene (5 bases). CDR3 length: 12 residues. V lost 7 bases to trimming and J lost 5 bases, with 10 bases between them. Per germline, CDR1 SNHLY and CDR2 FYNNEI. The CDR3 loop is CASKAAEDTQYF. In nucleotides, the CDR3 is TGTGCCAGCAAAGCGGCGGAAGATACGCAGTATTTT.

The V and J genes are TRBV28 and TRBJ2-7; D call uncertain. Between the trimmed V and J ends, which lost 7 bases and 4 bases, there was a span of 14 bases. This CDR3 comprises 13 residues. Germline V gene sequence: CDR1 MDHEN, CDR2 SYDVKM. The CDR3 loop reads CASTTLAYYEQYF. In nucleotides, the CDR3 is TGTGCCAGCACAACTTTAGCCTATTACGAGCAGTACTTC.

This clonotype came up a few times. The rearrangement joins TRBV20-1 to TRBJ2-1; TRBD1 is a possible D gene (5 bases). CDR3 length equals 16 residues. From germline, CDR1 is DFQATT and CDR2 SNEGSKA (reference sequence). V shed 0 bases and J shed 3 bases, with 15 bases lying between them. The CDR3 DNA reads as TGCAGTGCTAGAGATCCTCGGCAGGGCCGCTACAATGAGCAGTTCTTC. Protein product: CSARDPRQGRYNEQFF.

This clonotype was seen a handful of times. V and J are TRBV12-3 or TRBV12-4 and TRBJ2-7; D is perhaps TRBD2 (5 bases). CDR3 size: 15 residues. V was clipped by 6 bases and J by 6 bases, with 21 bases between them. CDR3 protein: CASSPRGLVAGEQYF. The CDR3 coding sequence is TGTGCCAGCAGCCCAAGAGGGCTAGTGGCCGGCGAGCAGTACTTC.

This chain joins TRBV6-5 and TRBJ1-1; D possibly corresponds to TRBD1 (6 bases). The CDR3 extends over 12 amino acids. The V end lost 5 bases, the J end lost 11 bases, and 15 bases lay between the germline ends. Germline CDR1 is MNHEY and CDR2 is SVGAGI. The CDR3 sequence: CASSRGSTSAFF. The CDR3 DNA reads TGTGCCAGCAGTAGGGGGTCGACGTCGGCTTTCTTT.

The genes are TRBV10-3 and TRBJ2-1, with D possibly TRBD1 on 7 matching bases. Trimming cost V 9 bases and J 1 base, with 25 bases left between them. The CDR3 runs 18 residues. In germline, CDR1 is ENHRY, CDR2 SYGVKD. As DNA, the CDR3 is TGTGCCATTTCCGGAGGAGGGGGCTGGGGGCTGTCCTACAATGAGCAGTTCTTC. This gives the protein CAISGGGGWGLSYNEQFF.

The J gene is TRBJ2-7, the V gene TRBV20-1; TRBD1 matches at 10 bases. Germline-derived CDR1 and CDR2 are DFQATT and SNEGSKA (reference sequence). The CDR3 has 15 amino acids. V dropped 5 bases and J dropped 0; count of bases not matched to a gene: 7. The DNA for the CDR3 is TGCAGTGCTTTCCGGGACAGGGGCCTCTCCTACGAGCAGTACTTC. This translates into CSAFRDRGLSYEQYF.

This chain joins TRBV30 and TRBJ2-1; D is unresolved. The CDR3 has 10 amino acids. Germline CDR1 is GTSNPN and CDR2 is SVGIG (reference sequence). Trimming shortened V by 2 bases and J by 15 bases, and 11 bases separated the two germline ends. CDR3 nucleotides: TGTGCCTGGAGTACCAGCCTTCCGTTCTTC. This encodes CAWSTSLPFF. The full variable domain, completed using reference TRBV30 and TRBJ2-1, is SQTIHQWPATLVQPVGSPLSLECTVEGTSNPNLYWYRQAAGRGLQLLFYSVGIGQISSEVPQNLSASRPQDRQFILSSKKLLLSDSGFYLCAWSTSLPFFGPGTRLTVL.

The rearrangement links TRBV20-1 to TRBJ2-1, with a weak D call TRBD1 (6 bases). Trimming pared 5 bases from V and 0 bases from J, leaving 11 bases between. CDR1 is DFQATT, CDR2 SNEGSKA, per germline (reference sequence). The CDR3 covers 14 residues. CDR3 in DNA: TGCAGTGCTGAAAGGGGGAGCTCCTACAATGAGCAGTTCTTC. It specifies CSAERGSSYNEQFF.

This chain connects TRBV6-2 or TRBV6-3 to TRBJ1-2, with D unclear. The V end lost 2 bases, the J end lost 4 bases, and 11 bases lay between the germline ends. The CDR3 is made up of 14 amino acids. Per the germline V gene, CDR1 is MNHEY and CDR2 is SVGEGT. CDR3 region: CASSYAQPGYGYTF. CDR3 nucleotide sequence: TGTGCCAGCAGTTACGCCCAGCCTGGCTATGGCTACACCTTC.

The chain recombines TRBV20-1 with TRBJ2-4; 7 bases map to TRBD2. The CDR3 spans 17 residues. Trimming took 1 base from V and 0 from J; bases not matched to a gene: 9. Germline assignment: CDR1 DFQATT and CDR2 SNEGSKA (reference sequence). The CDR3 nucleotides are TGCAGTGCTAGAGGACCACTAGCGACCCTAGCCAAAAACATTCAGTACTTC. Amino acid sequence: CSARGPLATLAKNIQYF.

The V and J genes are TRBV4-3 and TRBJ2-5; D remains unclear. Germline values: CDR1 LGHNA, CDR2 YSLEER. The CDR3 sequence is 15 residues long. V dropped 0 bases and J dropped 5 bases, with 13 bases sitting between them. The CDR3 nucleotides read TGCGCCAGCAGCCAAGATCTGGCCGGTGGGGAGACCCAGTACTTC. This sequence encodes CASSQDLAGGETQYF.

This chain links TRBV7-8 with TRBJ2-6; the D is unclear. The CDR3 covers 12 residues. Per the germline V gene, CDR1 is SGHVS and CDR2 is FQNEAQ. Trimming shortened V by 4 bases and J by 7 bases, and 5 bases separated the two germline ends. DNA for the CDR3: TGTGCCAGCAGCTCCAGAGCCAACGTCCTGACTTTC. The encoded protein is CASSSRANVLTF.

This sequence joins TRBV4-1 and TRBJ2-1; D might be TRBD1 or TRBD2, each matching 5 bases. Trimming pared 2 bases from V and 12 bases from J, leaving 20 bases between. The CDR3 consists of 15 residues. The germline gives CDR1 MGHRA, CDR2 YSYEKL. This CDR3 is CASSQSGTLSILQFF. The CDR3 nucleotides are TGCGCCAGCAGCCAATCCGGGACCCTGTCGATTCTGCAGTTCTTC.

V usage is TRBV6-1 and J usage is TRBJ2-7; no definite D call. CDR1 is MNHNS and CDR2 is SASEGT in the germline V gene. This CDR3 has 12 amino acids. With 7 bases removed from V and 2 bases from J, the gap between germline ends came to 9 bases. The CDR3 nucleotides read TGTGCCAGCATCGTCATTCCCTACGAGCAGTACTTC. Protein product: CASIVIPYEQYF.

The rearrangement links TRBV12-3 or TRBV12-4 to TRBJ2-7; D is perhaps TRBD2 (5 bases). V was clipped by 3 bases and J by 1 base, with 13 bases between them. This CDR3 region has 15 residues. CDR3 amino acids: CASSLEGGGSYEQYF. As DNA, the CDR3 is TGTGCCAGCAGTTTGGAAGGTGGAGGATCCTACGAGCAGTACTTC.

This clonotype has a handful of counts. Germline and junction disagree at one end, which may indicate a read error. This rearrangement joins TRBV12-3 or TRBV12-4 to TRBJ2-1; the match to TRBD2 covers 7 bases. This CDR3 has 12 residues. The CDR3 spells CASSLAVHEQFF. For the CDR3, the DNA is TGTGCCAGCAGTCTAGCGGTGCATGAGCAGTTCTTC.